The 21 T cell receptor beta chains below all came from one sample that was sequenced in a study of blood T cell repertoires in COVID-19. TCRdb's copy holds only in-frame clones and misses some; the assay was immunoSEQ multiplex PCR. The table records tens of thousands of clones, more than 75% of them present only once. Material for sequencing was peripheral blood. The receptors derive from a human donor in a cohort sampled during active COVID-19.

The V call is TRBV3-1 (or the pseudogene TRBV3-2), the J call TRBJ1-4, with D uncertain. The germline V gene has CDR1 LGHDT and CDR2 YNNKEL (reference sequence). This CDR3 contains 14 residues. Deletions cut 3 bases from V and 4 bases from J, with 9 bases between. The CDR3 DNA sequence: TGTGCCAGCAGCCATGGGCTCCTTAATGAAAAACTGTTTTTT. Residues: CASSHGLLNEKLFF.

The chain combines TRBV5-1 with TRBJ2-7, with 8 bases matching TRBD2. The V and J ends lost 0 bases and 1 base, in that order; junction bases with no gene match: 12. The CDR3 runs to 18 residues. Germline-derived CDR1 and CDR2 are SGHRS and YFSETQ. CDR3 loop: CASSLGLAGPGVSYEQYF. CDR3 sequence (DNA): TGCGCCAGCAGCTTGGGGCTAGCGGGTCCCGGCGTATCCTACGAGCAGTACTTC.

The V and J genes are TRBV27 and TRBJ1-1, with D unresolved. The CDR3 consists of 13 residues. Germline V lookup: CDR1 MNHEY, CDR2 SMNVEV (reference sequence). V lost 7 bases to trimming and J lost 4 bases, with 13 bases between them. The CDR3 DNA reads TGTGCCAGCACCTCCGGGCGGGGCACTGAAGCTTTCTTT. Translating it yields CASTSGRGTEAFF.

The V gene is TRBV7-3, the J gene TRBJ2-1, with TRBD2 matching over 9 bases. The germline V gene has CDR1 SGHTA and CDR2 FQGTGA. Trimming at V came to 5 bases and at J to 2 bases, leaving 13 bases not matched to a gene. The CDR3 extends over 18 amino acids. Here the CDR3 DNA reads TGTGCCAGCAGCAGTGGAGCGGGAGGATCCTGGACCTACAATGAGCAGTTCTTC. It yields the protein CASSSGAGGSWTYNEQFF.

This clone was detected only once. The chain combines TRBV18 with TRBJ2-1; 8 bases agree with TRBD1. Germline V gene data show CDR1 as KGHSH and CDR2 as LQKENI. The CDR3 extends over 15 amino acids. The ends lost 5 bases at V and 2 bases at J; junction bases unmatched: 5. CDR3: CASSRQGPTYNEQFF. DNA for the CDR3: TGTGCCAGCTCAAGACAGGGGCCCACCTACAATGAGCAGTTCTTC.

The chain employs TRBV24-1 and TRBJ2-1; 14 bases are a match to TRBD2. The junction had 13 bases not matched to a gene; V was cut back by 12 bases and J by 4 bases. There are 17 residues in the CDR3. Germline assignment: CDR1 KGHDR and CDR2 SFDVKD. This chain's CDR3 is CAAGTSGSTGGYNEQFF. In DNA, the CDR3 is TGTGCCGCAGGGACTAGCGGGAGTACGGGTGGTTACAATGAGCAGTTCTTC.

This CDR3 is CASSLDGGAPISGTEAFF. CDR3 sequence (DNA): TGCGCCAGCAGCTTGGACGGGGGGGCCCCAATAAGTGGCACTGAAGCTTTCTTT. The V gene is TRBV5-1, the J gene TRBJ1-1; possible D gene TRBD1, 6 bases. The CDR3 consists of 18 residues. Trimming cost V 0 bases and J 4 bases, with 22 bases left between them. The germline gives CDR1 SGHRS, CDR2 YFSETQ.

This chain joins TRBV28 and TRBJ2-7; D unclear. The germline V gene has CDR1 MDHEN and CDR2 SYDVKM. The CDR3 runs to 11 residues. Trimming removed 5 bases at V and 3 bases at J, with 5 bases between. The CDR3 protein is CASSPHYEQYF. CDR3 nucleotide sequence: TGTGCCAGCAGTCCCCACTACGAGCAGTACTTC.

This clone was detected only once. V gene TRBV7-2 combines with J gene TRBJ2-5; 7 positions match TRBD1. The ends lost 5 bases at V and 2 bases at J; junction bases unmatched: 5. The CDR3 sequence is 14 residues long. From germline, CDR1 is SGHTA and CDR2 FQGNSA. CDR3 amino acids: CASSANRGQETQYF. The CDR3 DNA follows: TGTGCCAGCAGCGCCAACAGGGGTCAAGAGACCCAGTACTTC.

The chain couples TRBV27 to TRBJ2-7; 10 bases map to TRBD2. The germline V gene encodes CDR1 MNHEY and CDR2 SMNVEV (reference sequence). The CDR3 is 15 residues long. Trimming at V came to 6 bases and at J to 3 bases, leaving 8 bases not matched to a gene. CDR3 DNA: TGTGCCAGCAGCGGGATAGGACTAGCGGTCTACGAGCAGTACTTC. It specifies CASSGIGLAVYEQYF.

This clone was counted a single time. The chain couples TRBV4-1 to TRBJ2-1, with D perhaps TRBD1 (5 bases). Trimming removed 1 base at V and 0 bases at J, with 7 bases between. Germline CDR1 reads MGHRA; CDR2 reads YSYEKL. The CDR3 is 15 residues long. The CDR3 DNA sequence: TGCGCCAGCAGCCAAGGACAGTACTCCTACAATGAGCAGTTCTTC. Its protein product is CASSQGQYSYNEQFF.

The rearrangement links TRBV28 to TRBJ2-1, with 9 bases matching TRBD2. This CDR3 is 17 amino acids long. The germline V gene has CDR1 MDHEN and CDR2 SYDVKM. V shed 5 bases, J shed 4 bases, and the junction held 12 bases outside the gene matches. The chain's CDR3 is CASSRPSGTSNYNEQFF. CDR3 coding DNA: TGTGCCAGCAGTCGACCAAGCGGGACTAGCAATTACAATGAGCAGTTCTTC.

This chain joins TRBV18 and TRBJ2-7, with a tentative D call TRBD2 (6 bases). V was pared by 1 base and J by 3 bases, with 13 bases between. The germline V gene has CDR1 KGHSH and CDR2 LQKENI. This CDR3 is built from 15 residues. CDR3 amino acids: CASSPLASANYEQYF. The CDR3 DNA reads as TGTGCCAGCTCACCACTTGCTAGCGCCAACTACGAGCAGTACTTC.

V is TRBV7-3 and J is TRBJ2-1; 10 nucleotides agree with TRBD2. Germline V lookup: CDR1 SGHTA, CDR2 FQGTGA. The CDR3 is 13 amino acids. J gave up 8 bases and V 8 bases, and 6 bases lay outside the gene matches. The DNA of the CDR3 is TGTGCCAGCGGATCTAGCGGGAGAGATGAGCAGTTCTTC. It translates to CASGSSGRDEQFF.

The chain carries TRBV9 and TRBJ1-5, with D unclear. Trimming pared 4 bases from V and 3 bases from J, leaving 11 bases between. From germline, CDR1 is SGDLS and CDR2 YYNGEE. This CDR3 is 14 amino acids long. The CDR3 DNA sequence: TGTGCCAGCAGCCGGTGGGGAGCCAATCAGCCCCAGCATTTT. The encoded protein is CASSRWGANQPQHF.

The chain couples TRBV6-5 to TRBJ2-7, with no clear D. Germline CDR1 MNHEY, CDR2 SVGAGI. The CDR3 is made up of 15 amino acids. V dropped 6 bases and J dropped 5 bases, with 20 bases sitting between them. The CDR3 coding sequence is TGTGCCAGCAGGACTCCGGCAAGGTCCTCGAACGAGCAGTACTTC. Translating it yields CASRTPARSSNEQYF.

The V and J genes are TRBV7-9 and TRBJ2-5, with 7 bases identical to TRBD2. The CDR3 length is 16 residues. Germline V gene data show CDR1 as SEHNR and CDR2 as FQNEAQ (reference sequence). J lost 2 bases, V lost 1 base, and 7 bases had no gene match. Here the CDR3 reads CASSLDSRGGQETQYF. CDR3 bases: TGTGCCAGCAGCTTAGATTCTCGCGGGGGTCAAGAGACCCAGTACTTC.

The rearrangement links TRBV4-3 to TRBJ2-1, with 10 bases lining up with TRBD2. J gave up 4 bases and V 0 bases, and 15 bases lay outside the gene matches. This CDR3 is 20 amino acids long. Germline V lookup: CDR1 LGHNA, CDR2 YSLEER. The CDR3 DNA is TGCGCCAGCAGCCAAGATGAAAACCAGAAACTAGCGGGATATTACAATGAGCAGTTCTTC. Translated: CASSQDENQKLAGYYNEQFF.

V usage is TRBV7-2 and J usage is TRBJ2-7; a possible D gene is TRBD1 (5 bases). Germline CDR1 SGHTA, CDR2 FQGNSA. Trimming removed 3 bases from V and 0 bases from J, with 12 bases in between. CDR3 length: 15 amino acids. The CDR3 sequence is CASSFMARDSYEQYF. CDR3 nucleotide sequence: TGTGCCAGCAGCTTTATGGCCAGGGACTCCTACGAGCAGTACTTC.

The chain is built from TRBV9 and TRBJ2-1, with D unresolved. The CDR3 has 14 residues. Germline V lookup: CDR1 SGDLS, CDR2 YYNGEE. V lost 0 bases, J lost 9 bases, and 13 bases lay in between. The chain's CDR3 is CASSVATGTGEQFF. The CDR3 DNA is TGTGCCAGCAGCGTAGCGACCGGTACGGGTGAGCAGTTCTTC.

The V call is TRBV29-1, the J call TRBJ1-4; D not resolved. The CDR3 sequence is 12 residues long. The germline V gene has CDR1 SQVTM and CDR2 ANQGSEA. The ends were cut back, 4 bases at V and 8 bases at J, with 11 bases in the middle. In DNA form, the CDR3 reads TGCAGCGTTGGGGGAGAGGAAGAAAAACTGTTTTTT. This gives the protein CSVGGEEEKLFF.